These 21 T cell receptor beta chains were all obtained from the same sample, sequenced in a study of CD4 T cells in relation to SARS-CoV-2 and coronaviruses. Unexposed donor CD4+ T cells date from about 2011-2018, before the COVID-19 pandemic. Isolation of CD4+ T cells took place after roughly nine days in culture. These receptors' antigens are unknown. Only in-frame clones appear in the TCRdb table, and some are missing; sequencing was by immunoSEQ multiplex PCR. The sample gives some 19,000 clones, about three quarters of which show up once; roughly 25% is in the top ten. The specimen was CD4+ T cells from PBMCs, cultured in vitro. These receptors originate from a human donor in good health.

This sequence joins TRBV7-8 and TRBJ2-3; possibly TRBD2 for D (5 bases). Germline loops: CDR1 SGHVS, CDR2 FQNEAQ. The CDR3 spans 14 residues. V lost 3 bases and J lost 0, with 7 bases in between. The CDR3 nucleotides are TGTGCCAGCAGCTTCGGGGTCAGCACAGATACGCAGTATTTT. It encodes CASSFGVSTDTQYF. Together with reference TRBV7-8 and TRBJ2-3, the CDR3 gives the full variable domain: GAGVSQSPRYKVAKRGQDVALRCDPISGHVSLFWYQQALGQGPEFLTYFQNEAQLDKSGLPSDRFFAERPEGSVSTLKIQRTQQEDSAVYLCASSFGVSTDTQYFGPGTRLTVL.

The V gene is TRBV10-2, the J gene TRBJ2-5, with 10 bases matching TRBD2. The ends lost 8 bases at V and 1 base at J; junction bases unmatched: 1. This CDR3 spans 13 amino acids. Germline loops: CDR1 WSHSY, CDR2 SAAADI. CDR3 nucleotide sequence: TGCGCCAGCCGACTAGCGGGCCAAGAGACCCAGTACTTC. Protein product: CASRLAGQETQYF.

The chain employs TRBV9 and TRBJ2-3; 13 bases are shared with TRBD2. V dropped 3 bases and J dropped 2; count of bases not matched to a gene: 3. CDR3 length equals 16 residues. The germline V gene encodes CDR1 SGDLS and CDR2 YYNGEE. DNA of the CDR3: TGTGCCAGCAGCGCGACTAGCGGGGGGACCACAGATACGCAGTATTTT. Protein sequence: CASSATSGGTTDTQYF.

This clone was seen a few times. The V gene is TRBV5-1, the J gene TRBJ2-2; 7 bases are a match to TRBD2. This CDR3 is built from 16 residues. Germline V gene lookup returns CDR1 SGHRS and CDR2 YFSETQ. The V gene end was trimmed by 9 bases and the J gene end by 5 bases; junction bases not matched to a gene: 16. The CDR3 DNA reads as TGCGCCACCCGGGTCGGGGAGGGCCCGATTACCGGGGAGCTGTTTTTT. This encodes CATRVGEGPITGELFF.

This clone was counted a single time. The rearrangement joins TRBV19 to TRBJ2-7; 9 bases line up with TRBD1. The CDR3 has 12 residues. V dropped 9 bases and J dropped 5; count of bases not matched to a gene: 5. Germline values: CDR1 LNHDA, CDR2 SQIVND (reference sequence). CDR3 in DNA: TGTGCCAGGGACAGGGGCCCGGACGAGCAGTACTTC. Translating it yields CARDRGPDEQYF.

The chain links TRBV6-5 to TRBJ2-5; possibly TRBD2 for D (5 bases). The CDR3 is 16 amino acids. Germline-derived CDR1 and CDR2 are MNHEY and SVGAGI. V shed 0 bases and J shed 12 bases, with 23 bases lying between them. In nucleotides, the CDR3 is TGTGCCAGCAGTTACTCGACCCCGGGATCAACCGGAGCGAAGTACTTC. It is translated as CASSYSTPGSTGAKYF.

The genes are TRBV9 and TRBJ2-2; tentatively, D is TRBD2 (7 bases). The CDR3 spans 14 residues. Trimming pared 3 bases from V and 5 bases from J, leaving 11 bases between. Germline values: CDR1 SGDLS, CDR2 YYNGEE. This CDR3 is CASSGGRGTGELFF. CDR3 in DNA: TGTGCCAGCAGCGGGGGGAGGGGGACCGGGGAGCTGTTTTTT.

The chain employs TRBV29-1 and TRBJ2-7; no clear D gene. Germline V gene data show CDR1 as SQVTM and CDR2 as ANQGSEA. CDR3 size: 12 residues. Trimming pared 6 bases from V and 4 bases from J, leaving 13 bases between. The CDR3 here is CSVLLVPYEQYF. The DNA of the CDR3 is TGCAGCGTCCTACTTGTCCCGTACGAGCAGTACTTC.

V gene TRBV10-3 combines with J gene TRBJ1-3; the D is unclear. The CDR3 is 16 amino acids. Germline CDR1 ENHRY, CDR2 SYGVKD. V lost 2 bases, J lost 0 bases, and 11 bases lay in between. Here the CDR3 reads CAISEVEGISGNTIYF. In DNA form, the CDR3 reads TGTGCCATCAGTGAGGTGGAGGGCATCTCTGGAAACACCATATATTTT.

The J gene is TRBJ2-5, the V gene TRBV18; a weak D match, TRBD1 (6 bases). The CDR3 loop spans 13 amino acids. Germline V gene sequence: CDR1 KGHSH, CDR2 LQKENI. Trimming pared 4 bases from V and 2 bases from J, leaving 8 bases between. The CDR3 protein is CASSRGQQETQYF. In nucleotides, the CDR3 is TGTGCCAGCTCACGTGGACAGCAAGAGACCCAGTACTTC.

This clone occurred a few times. CDR3 sequence (DNA): TGTGCCAGCAGCTTGGCTTACAGGGGGGTAGGTGAGCAGTTCTTC. Amino acids: CASSLAYRGVGEQFF. The chain is built from TRBV7-2 and TRBJ2-1; 8 bases agree with TRBD1. The germline V gene has CDR1 SGHTA and CDR2 FQGNSA. Trimming removed 3 bases from V and 9 bases from J; junction bases left unmatched: 10. This CDR3 is 15 amino acids long.

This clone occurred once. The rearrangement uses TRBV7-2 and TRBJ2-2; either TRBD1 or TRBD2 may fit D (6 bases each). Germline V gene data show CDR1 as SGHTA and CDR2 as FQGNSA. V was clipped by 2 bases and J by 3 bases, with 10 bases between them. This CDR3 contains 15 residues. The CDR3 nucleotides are TGTGCCAGCAGCTTACGGGGGCAACACACCGGGGAGCTGTTTTTT. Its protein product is CASSLRGQHTGELFF. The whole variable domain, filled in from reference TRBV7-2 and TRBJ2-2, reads GAGVSQSPSNKVTEKGKDVELRCDPISGHTALYWYRQSLGQGLEFLIYFQGNSAPDKSGLPSDRFSAERTGGSVSTLTIQRTQQEDSAVYLCASSLRGQHTGELFFGEGSRLTVL.

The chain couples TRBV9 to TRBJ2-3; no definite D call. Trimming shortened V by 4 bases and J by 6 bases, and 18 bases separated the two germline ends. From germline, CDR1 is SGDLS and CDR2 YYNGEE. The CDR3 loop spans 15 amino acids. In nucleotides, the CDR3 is TGTGCCAGCAGCCAAACCCTGGGCCGTTGGGATACGCAGTATTTT. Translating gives CASSQTLGRWDTQYF.

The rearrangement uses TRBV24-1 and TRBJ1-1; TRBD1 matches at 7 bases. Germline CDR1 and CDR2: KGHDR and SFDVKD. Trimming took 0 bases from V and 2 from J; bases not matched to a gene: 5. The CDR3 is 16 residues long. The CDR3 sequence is CATSDLGDRNNTEAFF. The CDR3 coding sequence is TGTGCCACCAGTGATTTGGGGGACAGAAACAACACTGAAGCTTTCTTT.

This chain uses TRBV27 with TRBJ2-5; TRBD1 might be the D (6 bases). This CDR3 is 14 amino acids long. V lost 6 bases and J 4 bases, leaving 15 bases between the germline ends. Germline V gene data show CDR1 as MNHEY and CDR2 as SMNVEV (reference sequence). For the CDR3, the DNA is TGTGCCAGCAGCCACCACAGGGACCGAGAGACCCAGTACTTC. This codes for CASSHHRDRETQYF.

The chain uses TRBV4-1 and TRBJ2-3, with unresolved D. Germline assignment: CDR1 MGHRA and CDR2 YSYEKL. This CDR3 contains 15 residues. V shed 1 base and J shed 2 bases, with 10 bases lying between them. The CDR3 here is CASSQARPNTDTQYF. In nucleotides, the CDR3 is TGCGCCAGCAGCCAAGCTAGGCCTAACACAGATACGCAGTATTTT.

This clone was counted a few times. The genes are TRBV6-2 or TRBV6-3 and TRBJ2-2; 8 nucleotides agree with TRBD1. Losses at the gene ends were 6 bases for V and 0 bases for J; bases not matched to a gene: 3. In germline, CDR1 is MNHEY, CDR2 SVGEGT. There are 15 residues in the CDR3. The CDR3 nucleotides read TGTGCCAGCAGCCAGGGGGCGCCGAACACCGGGGAGCTGTTTTTT. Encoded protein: CASSQGAPNTGELFF.

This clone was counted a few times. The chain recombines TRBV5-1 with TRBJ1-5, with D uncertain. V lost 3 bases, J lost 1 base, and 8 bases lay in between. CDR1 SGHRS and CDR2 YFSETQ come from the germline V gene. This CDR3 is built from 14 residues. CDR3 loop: CASSSGGSNQPQHF. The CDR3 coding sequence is TGCGCCAGCAGCTCGGGAGGGAGCAATCAGCCCCAGCATTTT.

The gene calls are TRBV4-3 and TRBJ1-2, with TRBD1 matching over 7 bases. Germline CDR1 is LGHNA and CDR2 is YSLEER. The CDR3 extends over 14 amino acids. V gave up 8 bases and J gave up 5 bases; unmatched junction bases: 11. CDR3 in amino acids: CASRTTGSAYGYTF. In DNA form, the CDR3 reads TGCGCCAGCCGTACGACAGGGAGTGCGTATGGCTACACCTTC.

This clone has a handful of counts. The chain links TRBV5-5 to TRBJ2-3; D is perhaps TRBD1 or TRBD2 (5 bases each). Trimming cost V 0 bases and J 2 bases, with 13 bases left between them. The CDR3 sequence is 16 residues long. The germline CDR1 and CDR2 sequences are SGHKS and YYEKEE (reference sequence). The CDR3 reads CASSLGLVGATDTQYF. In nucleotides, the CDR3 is TGTGCCAGCAGCTTGGGTCTAGTCGGGGCCACAGATACGCAGTATTTT.

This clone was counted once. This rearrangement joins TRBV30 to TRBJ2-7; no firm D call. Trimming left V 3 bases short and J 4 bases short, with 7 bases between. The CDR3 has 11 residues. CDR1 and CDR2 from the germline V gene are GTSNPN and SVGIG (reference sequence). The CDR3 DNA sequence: TGTGCCTGGAGCGACTCATACGAGCAGTACTTC. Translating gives CAWSDSYEQYF.